This T cell receptor (beta chain) was obtained from a study of early stage breast cancer tumors. Whole-study results and caveats: Compared with adjacent normal breast, tumors showed about 2.5-fold denser, more clonal T cells.

This clone was seen only once. What it recognizes is unknown. Sequencing used immunoSEQ multiplex PCR; TCRdb keeps in-frame clones, though not all of them. This sample yields roughly 48,000 clones, of which approximately 80% are seen a single time; around 1.3% belongs to the top ten. This CDR3 spans 20 amino acids. CDR1 is MGHRA and CDR2 is YSYEKL in the germline V gene. The V gene end was trimmed by 1 base and the J gene end by 1 base; junction bases not matched to a gene: 12. Sequencing was carried out using blood. J is TRBJ2-4 and V is TRBV4-1, with 11 nucleotides matching TRBD1. The receptor was derived from a person aged 45-65 years with breast cancer. Written as DNA, the CDR3 is TGCGCCAGCAGCCAAGTTGACGGACAGGGGGCTTTCCGGGCCAAAAACATTCAGTACTTC. Translating it yields CASSQVDGQGAFRAKNIQYF.